The 10 T cell receptor beta chains in this list originate from one sample, sequenced in a study of control samples from healthy donors and cancer patients. Only in-frame clones appear in the TCRdb table, and some are missing; sequencing was by immunoSEQ multiplex PCR. The sample shows under 200,000 clones, about 94% of them seen only once. The source material was blood. The receptors stem from a woman between 35 and 50 years old in good health.

The chain is built from TRBV11-2 and TRBJ1-6, with D maybe TRBD1 (5 bases). The CDR3 length is 17 residues. Germline-derived CDR1 and CDR2 are SGHAT and FQNNGV. Trimming removed 5 bases at V and 0 bases at J, with 14 bases between. This CDR3 reads CASSPQRGSSYNSPLHF. The CDR3 coding sequence is TGTGCCAGCAGCCCACAAAGGGGAAGCTCCTATAATTCACCCCTCCACTTT.

This sequence joins TRBV4-2 and TRBJ1-2; D not resolved. Germline-derived CDR1 and CDR2 are LGHNA and YNFKEQ. This CDR3 comprises 14 residues. The V and J ends lost 3 bases and 4 bases respectively, with 12 bases between them. The CDR3 DNA is TGTGCCAGCAGCCAGGCGGGGAGCTCCTATGGCTACACCTTC. Protein sequence: CASSQAGSSYGYTF.

The chain has TRBV30 and TRBJ1-5; possibly TRBD1 for D (5 bases). CDR3 size: 13 residues. Germline V lookup: CDR1 GTSNPN, CDR2 SVGIG (reference sequence). Trimming took 7 bases from V and 0 from J, leaving 10 bases between them. The CDR3 sequence is CASGSYSNQPQHF. The CDR3 DNA follows: TGTGCCTCAGGGAGTTATAGCAATCAGCCCCAGCATTTT. Full variable domain (outside the CDR3, taken from reference TRBV30 and TRBJ1-5): SQTIHQWPATLVQPVGSPLSLECTVEGTSNPNLYWYRQAAGRGLQLLFYSVGIGQISSEVPQNLSASRPQDRQFILSSKKLLLSDSGFYLCASGSYSNQPQHFGDGTRLSIL.

The CDR3 is CASSIRTGLRSPLHF. The CDR3 nucleotides read TGTGCCAGCAGCATTCGAACGGGGTTACGGTCACCCCTCCACTTT. The chain carries TRBV5-6 and TRBJ1-6; D gene ambiguous. V lost 4 bases and J lost 10, with 18 bases in between. CDR1 is SGHDT and CDR2 is YYEEEE in the germline V gene. This CDR3 is 15 amino acids long.

The chain links TRBV5-1 to TRBJ2-5, with TRBD1 matching 9 bases. Germline CDR1 SGHRS, CDR2 YFSETQ. CDR3 size: 15 residues. The trim removed 2 bases at V and 5 bases at J, leaving 7 bases unmatched. The CDR3 bases are TGCGCCAGCAGCTTCACAGGGGGCGATATGGAGACCCAGTACTTC. It translates to CASSFTGGDMETQYF.

The chain uses TRBV7-6 and TRBJ1-1; a weak D match, TRBD1 (6 bases). The CDR3 spans 16 residues. The germline V gene has CDR1 SGHVS and CDR2 FNYEAQ. Trimming took 5 bases from V and 0 from J, leaving 16 bases between them. The CDR3 loop reads CASSPSGGGMNTEAFF. CDR3 bases: TGTGCCAGCAGCCCCTCTGGGGGGGGCATGAACACTGAAGCTTTCTTT.

The rearrangement uses TRBV19 and TRBJ1-2, with 8 bases identical to TRBD1. Germline values: CDR1 LNHDA, CDR2 SQIVND (reference sequence). The CDR3 has 15 amino acids. V trimming: 2 bases; J trimming: 7 bases; junction bases outside the gene matches: 9. The CDR3 nucleotides read TGTGCCAGTAGTATATGGAAAGGACAGGGAGCTGGCTACACCTTC. Translating it yields CASSIWKGQGAGYTF.

This chain joins TRBV5-4 and TRBJ1-1; 7 bases fit TRBD1. Germline CDR1 reads SGHNT; CDR2 reads YYREEE (reference sequence). The J segment lost 4 bases and the V segment lost 3 bases, leaving 6 bases of the junction unmatched. The CDR3 spans 14 residues. The CDR3 coding sequence is TGTGCCAGCAGCTCTTCACCAGGGGGCACTGAAGCTTTCTTT. Amino acids: CASSSSPGGTEAFF.

The chain carries TRBV19 and TRBJ1-4, with D unclear. The CDR3 runs to 11 residues. With 4 bases removed from V and 8 bases from J, the gap between germline ends came to 5 bases. From germline, CDR1 is LNHDA and CDR2 SQIVND (reference sequence). CDR3 nucleotides: TGTGCCAGTAGTACCCAGGAAAAACTGTTTTTT. Amino acid sequence: CASSTQEKLFF.

This clone was counted a single time. V gene TRBV6-5 combines with J gene TRBJ1-5, with D hard to call. In germline, CDR1 is MNHEY, CDR2 SVGAGI. The CDR3 spans 13 residues. Deletions cut 4 bases from V and 5 bases from J, with 9 bases between. The CDR3 DNA reads TGTGCCAGCAGTTCTTCAGTCGATCAGCCCCAGCATTTT. This gives the protein CASSSSVDQPQHF.